This TCR beta chain originates from a study of graft-versus-host responses after intestinal transplantation. Study-level background: Each recipient received anti-thymocyte globulin induction, then tacrolimus and steroids for about three years. General study results and limits: Maximum circulating GvH clone levels tracked with early post-transplant HvG decreases. Among recipient marrow samples, GvH clones were found; some appeared first in ileum or blood.

Tissue from the graft was processed to free its intraepithelial and lamina propria lymphocytes. Some clones are missing from TCRdb's copy, which holds only in-frame ones; the method was immunoSEQ multiplex PCR. The sample records about 21,000 clones, 65% to 85% being singletons. Germline-derived CDR1 and CDR2 are MGHRA and YSYEKL. The V end was cut by 3 bases, the J end by 4 bases, with 15 bases between. The CDR3 sequence is 15 residues long. This clone has just one count. As yet, its antigen is unknown. The V and J genes are TRBV4-1 and TRBJ1-2; D is possibly TRBD1 (5 bases). The starting material was ileum tissue, obtained roughly 21 days after intestinal transplant. The clonotype comes from a human patient who received an intestinal transplant, so some T cells may come from the graft donor. CDR3 DNA: TGCGCCAGCAGCCAGTCCGGGAGGGGAAGCTATGGCTACACCTTC. Translation: CASSQSGRGSYGYTF.